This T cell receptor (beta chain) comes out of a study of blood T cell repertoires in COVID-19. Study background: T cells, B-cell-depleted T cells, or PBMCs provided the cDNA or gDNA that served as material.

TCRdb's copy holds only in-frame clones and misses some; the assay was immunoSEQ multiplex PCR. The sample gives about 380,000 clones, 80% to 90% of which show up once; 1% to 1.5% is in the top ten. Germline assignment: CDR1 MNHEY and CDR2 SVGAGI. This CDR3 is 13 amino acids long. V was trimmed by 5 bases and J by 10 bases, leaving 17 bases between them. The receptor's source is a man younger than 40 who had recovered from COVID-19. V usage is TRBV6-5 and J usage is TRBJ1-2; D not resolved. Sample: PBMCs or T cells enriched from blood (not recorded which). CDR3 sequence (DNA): TGTGCCAGCAGTCCCGGCGGGTTAGACGTCTACACCTTC. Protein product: CASSPGGLDVYTF.